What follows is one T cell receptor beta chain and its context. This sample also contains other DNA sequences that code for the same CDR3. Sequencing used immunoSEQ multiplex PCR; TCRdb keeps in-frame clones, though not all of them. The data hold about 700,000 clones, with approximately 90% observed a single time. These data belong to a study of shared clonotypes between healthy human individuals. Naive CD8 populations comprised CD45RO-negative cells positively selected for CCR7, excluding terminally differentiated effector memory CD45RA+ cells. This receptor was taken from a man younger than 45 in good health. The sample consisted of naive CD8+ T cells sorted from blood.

The CDR3 DNA is TGTGCCAGCAGCTTAGGATACTACGAGCAGTACTTC. Amino acids: CASSLGYYEQYF. V and J are TRBV7-9 and TRBJ2-7; D uncertain. Germline V CDR1 and CDR2: SEHNR, FQNEAQ (reference sequence). This CDR3 is built from 12 residues. Trimming left V 1 base short and J 3 bases short, with 4 bases between.